This T cell receptor (beta chain) was captured in a study of a mutant IDH1 vaccine in newly diagnosed glioma. The time point: week 35, safety follow-up. One vaccine dose held 300 ug of mutant IDH1 20-mer peptide and came with topical imiquimod. Trimming left V 6 bases short and J 2 bases short, with 14 bases between. The CDR3 loop spans 14 amino acids. Germline V gives CDR1 MNHEY, CDR2 SMNVEV (reference sequence). With regard to this clone: Its target is not known.

Here immunoSEQ multiplex PCR was the method, and the copy in TCRdb shows in-frame clones only, minus some. Of around 53,000 clones in the sample, under 85% are singletons; the top ten hold roughly 6.3%. This TCR was sampled from a man aged 40-49 years with glioma. The V gene is TRBV27, the J gene TRBJ2-7; D unclear. The starting material was PBMCs, obtained from a glioma patient whose treatment included an IDH1 peptide vaccine. The CDR3 here is CASSPTQQPYEQYF. CDR3 in DNA: TGTGCCAGCAGCCCCACCCAGCAACCCTACGAGCAGTACTTC.